This TCR beta chain derives from a study of cytomegalovirus exposure and HLA in healthy donors. Study findings and constraints: CMV serostatus stood as the only immune exposure information on hand. HLA alleles were associated with 15,000 to 20,000 TCR beta sequences in a later analysis at 0.05 false discovery rate.

The PCR used 60 Vbeta and 13 Jbeta primers. The data were produced by immunoSEQ multiplex PCR, yet TCRdb's version contains in-frame clones alone and is incomplete. The sample gives 100,000 to 150,000 clones, roughly four fifths of which show up once; around 11% is in the top ten. Concerning this clone: What it recognizes is unknown.

This sequence originates from a male donor in good health and CMV-seropositive. What was sequenced was PBMCs.

The DNA of the CDR3 is TGTGCCAGCACCTGGCAAACTAATGAAAAACTGTTTTTT. Its translation: CASTWQTNEKLFF. The J gene is TRBJ1-4, the V gene TRBV2; the D is unclear. Trimming took 7 bases from V and 1 from J, leaving 7 bases between them. CDR1 SNHLY and CDR2 FYNNEI come from the germline V gene. The CDR3 has 13 amino acids.